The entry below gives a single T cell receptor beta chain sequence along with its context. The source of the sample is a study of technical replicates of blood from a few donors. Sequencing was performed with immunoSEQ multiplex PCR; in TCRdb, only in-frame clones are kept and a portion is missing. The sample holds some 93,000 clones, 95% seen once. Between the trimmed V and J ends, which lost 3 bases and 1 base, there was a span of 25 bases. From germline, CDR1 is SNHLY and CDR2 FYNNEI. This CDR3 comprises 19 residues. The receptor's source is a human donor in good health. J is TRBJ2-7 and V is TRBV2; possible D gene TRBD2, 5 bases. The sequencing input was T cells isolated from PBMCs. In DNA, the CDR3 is TGTGCCAGCAGTGATCGGGGAAGTTTCGTTCCGTTCAGTTCCTACGAGCAGTACTTC. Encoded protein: CASSDRGSFVPFSSYEQYF. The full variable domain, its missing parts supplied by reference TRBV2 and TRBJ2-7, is EPEVTQTPSHQVTQMGQEVILRCVPISNHLYFYWYRQILGQKVEFLVSFYNNEISEKSEIFDDQFSVERPDGSNFTLKIRSTKLEDSAMYFCASSDRGSFVPFSSYEQYFGPGTRLTVT.